This TCR beta chain appears in the sequencing data of a study of blood T cell repertoires in COVID-19. About the research overall: T cells, B-cell-depleted T cells, or PBMCs supplied cDNA or gDNA.

Enrollees, about 18 to 95 years old, lived in approximately 25 US areas. Participant reports of clinical history set cohort assignment. All exposed participants met a person with COVID-19 within 2 weeks before entering the study. The table came from immunoSEQ multiplex PCR; TCRdb's copy has only in-frame clones and leaves some out. The sample lists almost 350,000 clones, more than 70% occurring once. Germline V gene sequence: CDR1 SGHKS, CDR2 YYEKEE (reference sequence). V gave up 1 base and J gave up 9 bases, with 20 bases separating them. CDR3 length equals 16 residues. This TCR was sampled from a woman between 25 and 40 years old who had been exposed to COVID-19. The chain links TRBV5-5 to TRBJ2-1, with D tentatively TRBD2 (5 bases). Sequenced: PBMCs or T cells enriched from blood (not recorded which). In DNA form, the CDR3 reads TGTGCCAGCAGCTTGAGTAGGGCTAGCAGCTGGGCTGAGCAGTTCTTC. Translation: CASSLSRASSWAEQFF.